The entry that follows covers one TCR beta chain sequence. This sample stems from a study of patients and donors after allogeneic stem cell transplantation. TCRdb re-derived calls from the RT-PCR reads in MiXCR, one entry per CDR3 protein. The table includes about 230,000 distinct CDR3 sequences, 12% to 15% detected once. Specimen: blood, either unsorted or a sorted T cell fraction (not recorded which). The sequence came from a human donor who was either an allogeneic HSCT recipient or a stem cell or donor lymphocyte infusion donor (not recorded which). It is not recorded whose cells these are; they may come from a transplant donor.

The CDR3 sequence: CSARGDRSPEAFF. For the CDR3, the DNA is TGCAGTGCTAGAGGCGACAGGAGCCCCGAAGCTTTCTTT. The V and J genes are TRBV20-1 and TRBJ1-1; TRBD1 is a possible D gene (6 bases). Trimming removed 1 base from V and 8 bases from J, with 14 bases in between. The CDR3 spans 13 residues. CDR1 is DFQATT and CDR2 is SNEGSKA in the germline V gene (reference sequence).